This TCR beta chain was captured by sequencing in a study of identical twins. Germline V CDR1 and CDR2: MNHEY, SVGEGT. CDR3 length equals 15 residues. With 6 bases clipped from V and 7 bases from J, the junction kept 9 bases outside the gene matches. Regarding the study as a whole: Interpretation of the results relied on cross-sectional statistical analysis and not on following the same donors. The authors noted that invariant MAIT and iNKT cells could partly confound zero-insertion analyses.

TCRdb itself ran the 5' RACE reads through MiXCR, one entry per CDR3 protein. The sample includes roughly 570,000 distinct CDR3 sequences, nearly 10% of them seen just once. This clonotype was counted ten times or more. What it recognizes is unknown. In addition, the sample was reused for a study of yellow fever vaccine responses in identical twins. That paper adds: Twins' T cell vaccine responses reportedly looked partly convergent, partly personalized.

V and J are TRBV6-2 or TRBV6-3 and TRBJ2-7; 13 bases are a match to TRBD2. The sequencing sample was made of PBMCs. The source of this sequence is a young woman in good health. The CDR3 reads CASSRRLAGGGEQYF. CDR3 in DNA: TGTGCCAGCAGCCGTCGACTAGCGGGAGGAGGGGAGCAGTACTTC.